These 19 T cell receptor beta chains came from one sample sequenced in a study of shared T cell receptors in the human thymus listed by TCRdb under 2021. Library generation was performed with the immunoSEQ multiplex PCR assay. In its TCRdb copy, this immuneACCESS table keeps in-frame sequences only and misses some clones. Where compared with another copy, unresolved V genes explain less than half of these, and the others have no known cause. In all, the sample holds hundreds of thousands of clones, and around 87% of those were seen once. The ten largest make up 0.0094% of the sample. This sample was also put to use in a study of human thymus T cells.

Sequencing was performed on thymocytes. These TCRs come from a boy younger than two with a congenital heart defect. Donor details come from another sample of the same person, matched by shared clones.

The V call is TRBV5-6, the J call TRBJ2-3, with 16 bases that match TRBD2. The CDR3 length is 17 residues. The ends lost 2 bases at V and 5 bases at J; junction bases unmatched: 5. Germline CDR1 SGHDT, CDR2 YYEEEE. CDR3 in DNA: TGTGCCAGCAGCTTCGGGACTAGCGGGAGGGCCATAGATACGCAGTATTTT. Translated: CASSFGTSGRAIDTQYF. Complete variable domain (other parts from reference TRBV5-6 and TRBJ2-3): DAGVTQSPTHLIKTRGQQVTLRCSPKSGHDTVSWYQQALGQGPQFIFQYYEEEERQRGNFPDRFSGHQFPNYSSELNVNALLLGDSALYLCASSFGTSGRAIDTQYFGPGTRLTVL.

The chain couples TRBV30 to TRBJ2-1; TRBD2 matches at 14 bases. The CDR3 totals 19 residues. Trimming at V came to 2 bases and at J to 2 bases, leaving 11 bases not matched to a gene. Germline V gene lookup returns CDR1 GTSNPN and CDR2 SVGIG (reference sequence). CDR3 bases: TGTGCCTGGAGTACCTCGGGGACTAGCGGGAGTATCCCCTACAATGAGCAGTTCTTC. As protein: CAWSTSGTSGSIPYNEQFF.

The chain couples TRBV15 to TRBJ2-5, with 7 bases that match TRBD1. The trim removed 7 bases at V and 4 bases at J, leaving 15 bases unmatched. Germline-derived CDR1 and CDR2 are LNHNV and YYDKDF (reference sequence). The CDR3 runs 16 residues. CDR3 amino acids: CATNPGRGTRGETQYF. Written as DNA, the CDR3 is TGTGCCACCAACCCAGGCAGGGGGACAAGAGGAGAGACCCAGTACTTC.

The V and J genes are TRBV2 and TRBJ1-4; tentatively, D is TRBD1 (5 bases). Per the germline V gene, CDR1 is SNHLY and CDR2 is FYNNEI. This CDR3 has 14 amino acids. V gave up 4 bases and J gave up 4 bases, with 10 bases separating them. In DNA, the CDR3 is TGTGCCAGCAGTGTCCCGGGACTTAATGAAAAACTGTTTTTT. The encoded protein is CASSVPGLNEKLFF. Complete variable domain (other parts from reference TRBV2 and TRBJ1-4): EPEVTQTPSHQVTQMGQEVILRCVPISNHLYFYWYRQILGQKVEFLVSFYNNEISEKSEIFDDQFSVERPDGSNFTLKIRSTKLEDSAMYFCASSVPGLNEKLFFGSGTQLSVL.

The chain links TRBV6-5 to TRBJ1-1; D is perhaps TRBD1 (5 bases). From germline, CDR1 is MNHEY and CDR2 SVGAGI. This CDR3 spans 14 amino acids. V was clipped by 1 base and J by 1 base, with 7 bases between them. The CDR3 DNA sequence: TGTGCCAGCAGTTACTTTGACAGGAACACTGAAGCTTTCTTT. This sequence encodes CASSYFDRNTEAFF.

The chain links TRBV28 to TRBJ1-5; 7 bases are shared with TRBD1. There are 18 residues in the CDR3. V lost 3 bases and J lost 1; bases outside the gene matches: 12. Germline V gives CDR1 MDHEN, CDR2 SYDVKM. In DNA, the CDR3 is TGTGCCAGCAGTTTTCCGGGGACAGCCCTGGTGAGCAATCAGCCCCAGCATTTT. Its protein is CASSFPGTALVSNQPQHF.

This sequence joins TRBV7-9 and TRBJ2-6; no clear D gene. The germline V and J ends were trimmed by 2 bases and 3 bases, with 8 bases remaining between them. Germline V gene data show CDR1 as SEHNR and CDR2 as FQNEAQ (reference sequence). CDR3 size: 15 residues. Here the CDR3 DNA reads TGTGCCAGCAGCTTATCCGCGGATGGGGCCAACGTCCTGACTTTC. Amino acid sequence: CASSLSADGANVLTF.

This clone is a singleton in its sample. CDR3 region: CATSRLAGGLTTNPGELFF. The CDR3 DNA sequence: TGTGCCACCAGCAGACTAGCGGGAGGACTCACAACAAACCCCGGGGAGCTGTTTTTT. The genes are TRBV15 and TRBJ2-2; 11 bases are shared with TRBD2. The CDR3 contains 19 residues. V trimming: 2 bases; J trimming: 6 bases; junction bases outside the gene matches: 14. The germline gives CDR1 LNHNV, CDR2 YYDKDF (reference sequence).

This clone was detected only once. In nucleotides, the CDR3 is TGTGCCAGCAGCCGGCTCGGTGGGGGGGATTACGAGCAGTACTTC. It yields the protein CASSRLGGGDYEQYF. J is TRBJ2-7 and V is TRBV7-8, with TRBD2 matching 7 bases. J was trimmed by 4 bases and V by 5 bases; bases with no gene match: 11. CDR1 is SGHVS, CDR2 FQNEAQ, per germline. CDR3 length: 15 residues.

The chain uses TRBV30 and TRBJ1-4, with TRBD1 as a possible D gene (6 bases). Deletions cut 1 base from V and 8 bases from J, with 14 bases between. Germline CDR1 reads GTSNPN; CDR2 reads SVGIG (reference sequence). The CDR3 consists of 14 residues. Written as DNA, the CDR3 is TGTGCCTGGAGTGGGAGTACAGGGCGGGAAAAACTGTTTTTT. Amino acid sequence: CAWSGSTGREKLFF.

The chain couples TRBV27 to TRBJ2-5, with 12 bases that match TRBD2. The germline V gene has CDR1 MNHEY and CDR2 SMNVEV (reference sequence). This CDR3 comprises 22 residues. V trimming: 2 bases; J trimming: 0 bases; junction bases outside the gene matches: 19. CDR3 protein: CASSLRRTSTSGRVGYQETQYF. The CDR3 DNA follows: TGTGCCAGCAGTTTACGGAGGACTTCGACTAGCGGGAGAGTAGGGTACCAAGAGACCCAGTACTTC.

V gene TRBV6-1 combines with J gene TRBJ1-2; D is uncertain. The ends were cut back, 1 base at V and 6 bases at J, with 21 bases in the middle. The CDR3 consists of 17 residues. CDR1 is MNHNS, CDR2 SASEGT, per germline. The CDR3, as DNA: TGTGCCAGCAGTGAAGGTGAGCCCAAGCGATTCACGCATGGCTACACCTTC. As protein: CASSEGEPKRFTHGYTF.

CDR3 loop: CASSRHPTSGRDEQYF. The CDR3 nucleotides read TGTGCCAGCAGCCGCCATCCGACTAGCGGGAGGGACGAGCAGTACTTC. The rearrangement joins TRBV6-6 to TRBJ2-7; 14 positions match TRBD2. The CDR3 extends over 16 amino acids. V gave up 6 bases and J gave up 5 bases; unmatched junction bases: 9. The V gene's germline CDR1 is MNHNY and CDR2 SVGAGI (reference sequence).

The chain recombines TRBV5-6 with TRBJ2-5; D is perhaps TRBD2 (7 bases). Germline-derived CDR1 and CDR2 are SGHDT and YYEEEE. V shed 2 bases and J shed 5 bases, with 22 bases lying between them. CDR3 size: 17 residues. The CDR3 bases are TGTGCCAGCAGCTTCCCCCCGGGGGAGGGGGGTACGGAGACCCAGTACTTC. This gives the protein CASSFPPGEGGTETQYF. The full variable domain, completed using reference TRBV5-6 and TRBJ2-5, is DAGVTQSPTHLIKTRGQQVTLRCSPKSGHDTVSWYQQALGQGPQFIFQYYEEEERQRGNFPDRFSGHQFPNYSSELNVNALLLGDSALYLCASSFPPGEGGTETQYFGPGTRLLVL.

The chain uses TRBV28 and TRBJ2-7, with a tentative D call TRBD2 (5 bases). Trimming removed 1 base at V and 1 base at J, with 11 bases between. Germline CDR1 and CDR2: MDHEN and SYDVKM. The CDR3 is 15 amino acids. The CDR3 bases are TGTGCCAGCAGTTTATCCCGGACTGAGTCCTACGAGCAGTACTTC. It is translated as CASSLSRTESYEQYF.

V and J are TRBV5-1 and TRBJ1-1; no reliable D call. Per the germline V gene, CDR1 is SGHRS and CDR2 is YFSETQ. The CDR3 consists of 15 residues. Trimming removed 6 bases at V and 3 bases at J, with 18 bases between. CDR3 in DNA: TGCGCCAGCACTCCGAGCGGAATTTTGGACACTGAAGCTTTCTTT. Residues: CASTPSGILDTEAFF.

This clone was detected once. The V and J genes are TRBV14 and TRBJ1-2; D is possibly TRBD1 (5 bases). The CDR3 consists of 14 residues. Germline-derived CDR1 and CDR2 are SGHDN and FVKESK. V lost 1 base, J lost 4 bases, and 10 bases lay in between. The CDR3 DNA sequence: TGTGCCAGCAGCCAAGGGGGCCAATTCTATGGCTACACCTTC. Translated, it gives CASSQGGQFYGYTF.

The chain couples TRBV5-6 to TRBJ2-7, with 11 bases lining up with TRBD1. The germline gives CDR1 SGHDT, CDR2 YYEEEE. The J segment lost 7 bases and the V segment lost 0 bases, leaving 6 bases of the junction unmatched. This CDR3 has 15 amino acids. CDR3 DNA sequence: TGTGCCAGCAGCTTGGCCGGACAGGGGGCGGGAGAGCAGTACTTC. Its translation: CASSLAGQGAGEQYF.

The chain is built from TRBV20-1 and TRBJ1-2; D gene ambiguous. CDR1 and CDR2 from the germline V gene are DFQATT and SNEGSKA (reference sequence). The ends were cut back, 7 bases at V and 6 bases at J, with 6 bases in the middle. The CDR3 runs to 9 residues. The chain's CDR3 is CSDSDGYTF. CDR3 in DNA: TGCAGTGATTCGGATGGCTACACCTTC.